Sequencing of this T cell receptor beta chain was carried out in a study of response to subunit inactivated influenza vaccine (dated by TCRdb to the late 2010s). Study-wide context: To follow how T cells responded to a trivalent subunit inactivated influenza vaccine, the researchers relied on deep quantitative profiling of the T cell receptor repertoire.

General findings and caveats noted by the study authors: The authors proposed that each seasonal influenza vaccination may bring in only a limited number of new T cells.

The receptor library was made with RT-PCR. Sequenced on an Illumina HiSeq 2500. Clones were called with MiXCR by TCRdb after fastp trimmed the public reads at Q25, and only in-frame beta chains were retained. A single entry per CDR3 protein holds the most common genes and DNA from its merged rows. A total of hundreds of thousands of distinct CDR3 sequences appear in this sample, about 15% of them only once. The leading ten clones occupy 6% to 7% of the sample. In regard to this clonotype: It has no known antigen specificity. No clone much larger than this one lies a single base away; base qualities are absent.

According to the germline V gene (reference sequence), CDR1 reads GTSNPN and CDR2 reads SVGIG. The V end loses 3 bases and the J end loses 0 bases, and a stretch of 6 bases separates them. The CDR3 holds 13 amino acids from the cysteine to the phenylalanine. CDR3 DNA is the only sequence kept; it has 39 bases, read in frame from the first base. This clonotype was obtained from a man aged 45-65 years who received an inactivated influenza vaccine. Donor details come from another sample of the same person, matched by shared clones. Material: PBMCs from blood, obtained around 15 days before vaccination. This chain is built from TRBV30 and TRBJ2-4; too little of a D gene remains to name it. The CDR3 is CAWSNRAKNIQYF. The nucleotides are TGTGCCTGGAGCAACAGAGCCAAAAACATTCAGTACTTC. Extended through the reference TRBV30 and TRBJ2-4 proteins, this CDR3 yields the full variable domain: SQTIHQWPATLVQPVGSPLSLECTVEGTSNPNLYWYRQAAGRGLQLLFYSVGIGQISSEVPQNLSASRPQDRQFILSSKKLLLSDSGFYLCAWSNRAKNIQYFGAGTRLSVL.